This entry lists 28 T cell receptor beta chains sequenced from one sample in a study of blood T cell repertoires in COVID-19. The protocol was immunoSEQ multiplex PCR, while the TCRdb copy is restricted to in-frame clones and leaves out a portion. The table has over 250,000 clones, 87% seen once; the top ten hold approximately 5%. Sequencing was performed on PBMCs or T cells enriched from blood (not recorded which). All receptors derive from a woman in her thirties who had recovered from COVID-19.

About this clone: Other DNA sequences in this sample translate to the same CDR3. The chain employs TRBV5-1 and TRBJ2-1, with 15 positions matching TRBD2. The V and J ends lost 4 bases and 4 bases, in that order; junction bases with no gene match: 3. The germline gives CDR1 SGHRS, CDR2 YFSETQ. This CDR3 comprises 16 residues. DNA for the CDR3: TGCGCCAGCAGCCCCGGGACTAGCGGGGGGTACAATGAGCAGTTCTTC. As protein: CASSPGTSGGYNEQFF.

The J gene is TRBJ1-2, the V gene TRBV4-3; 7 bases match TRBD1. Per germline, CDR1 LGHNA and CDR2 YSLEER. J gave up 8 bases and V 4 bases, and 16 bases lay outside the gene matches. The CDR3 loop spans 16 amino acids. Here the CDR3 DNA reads TGCGCCAGCAGCCGGCGGACCGGGACAGCCTCGCACGGCTACACCTTC. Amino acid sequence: CASSRRTGTASHGYTF.

In DNA form, the CDR3 reads TGTGCCAGCACTCTGGGGGCGGGTCAGCCCCAGCATTTT. Translating gives CASTLGAGQPQHF. V is TRBV12-3 or TRBV12-4 and J is TRBJ1-5, with D perhaps matching TRBD1 (6 bases). The CDR3 has 13 amino acids. Trimming stripped 7 bases from V and 6 bases from J, with 13 bases between.

The CDR3 loop reads CASSTRDTDSGNTIYF. CDR3 in DNA: TGTGCCAGTAGTACCCGGGACACCGACTCTGGAAACACCATATATTTT. The chain couples TRBV19 to TRBJ1-3; TRBD1 is a possible D gene (6 bases). The V end lost 4 bases, the J end lost 0 bases, and 13 bases lay between the germline ends. The CDR3 extends over 16 amino acids. Per germline, CDR1 LNHDA and CDR2 SQIVND (reference sequence).

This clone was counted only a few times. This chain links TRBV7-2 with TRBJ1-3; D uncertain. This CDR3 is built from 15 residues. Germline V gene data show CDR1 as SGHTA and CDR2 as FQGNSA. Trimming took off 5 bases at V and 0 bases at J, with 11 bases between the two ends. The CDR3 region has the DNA TGTGCCAGCAGCCCCGGGTACCGCTCTGGAAACACCATATATTTT. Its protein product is CASSPGYRSGNTIYF.

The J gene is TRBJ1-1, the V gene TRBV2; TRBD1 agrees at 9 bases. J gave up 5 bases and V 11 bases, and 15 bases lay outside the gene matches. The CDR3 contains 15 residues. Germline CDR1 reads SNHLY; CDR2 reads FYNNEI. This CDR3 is CASRGTGGVGTEAFF. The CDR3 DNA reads TGTGCCTCACGGGGAACAGGGGGCGTAGGGACTGAAGCTTTCTTT.

CDR3 amino acids: CASSSPNQPQHF. In nucleotides, the CDR3 is TGTGCCAGCAGCTCTCCGAATCAGCCCCAGCATTTT. The V call is TRBV7-8, the J call TRBJ1-5; D call uncertain. The V gene lost 4 bases and the J gene lost 4 bases, with 5 bases spanning the gap. The CDR3 contains 12 residues. The germline V gene encodes CDR1 SGHVS and CDR2 FQNEAQ. Combining the CDR3 with reference TRBV7-8 and TRBJ1-5 gives the whole variable domain GAGVSQSPRYKVAKRGQDVALRCDPISGHVSLFWYQQALGQGPEFLTYFQNEAQLDKSGLPSDRFFAERPEGSVSTLKIQRTQQEDSAVYLCASSSPNQPQHFGDGTRLSIL.

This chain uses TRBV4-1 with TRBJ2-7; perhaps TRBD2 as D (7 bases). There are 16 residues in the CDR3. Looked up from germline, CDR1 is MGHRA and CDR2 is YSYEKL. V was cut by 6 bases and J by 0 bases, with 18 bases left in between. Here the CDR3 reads CASRPQGRGSSYEQYF. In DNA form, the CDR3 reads TGCGCCAGCAGGCCGCAGGGGCGGGGGAGCTCCTACGAGCAGTACTTC.

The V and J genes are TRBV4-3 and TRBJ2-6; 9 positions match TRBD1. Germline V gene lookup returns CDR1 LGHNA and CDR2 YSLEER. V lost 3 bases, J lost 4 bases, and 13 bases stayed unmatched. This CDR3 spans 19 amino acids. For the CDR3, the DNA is TGCGCCAGCAGCCAGGTTAGGACAGGGGCCGCATGGGGGGCCAACGTCCTGACTTTC. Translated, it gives CASSQVRTGAAWGANVLTF.

CDR3 sequence reads: CASSPTLPVPGGHERGYTF. In DNA form, the CDR3 reads TGTGCCAGCTCACCCACGCTGCCGGTTCCGGGGGGCCACGAAAGGGGCTACACCTTC. This chain joins TRBV18 and TRBJ1-2, with a tentative D call TRBD1 (6 bases). Germline assignment: CDR1 KGHSH and CDR2 LQKENI. V dropped 3 bases and J dropped 8 bases, with 31 bases sitting between them. The CDR3 covers 19 residues. Drawing the rest from reference TRBV18 and TRBJ1-2, the complete variable domain is NAGVMQNPRHLVRRRGQEARLRCSPMKGHSHVYWYRQLPEEGLKFMVYLQKENIIDESGMPKERFSAEFPKEGPSILRIQQVVRGDSAAYFCASSPTLPVPGGHERGYTFGSGTRLTVV.

CDR3 coding DNA: TGTGCCTGGAGTTTTAGCGAAGAGACCCAGTACTTC. Translation: CAWSFSEETQYF. The chain couples TRBV30 to TRBJ2-5, with D possibly being TRBD2 (5 bases). CDR3 length: 12 residues. From germline, CDR1 is GTSNPN and CDR2 SVGIG (reference sequence). Trimming took off 2 bases at V and 3 bases at J, with 7 bases between the two ends. Full variable domain (rest looked up from reference TRBV30 and TRBJ2-5): SQTIHQWPATLVQPVGSPLSLECTVEGTSNPNLYWYRQAAGRGLQLLFYSVGIGQISSEVPQNLSASRPQDRQFILSSKKLLLSDSGFYLCAWSFSEETQYFGPGTRLLVL.

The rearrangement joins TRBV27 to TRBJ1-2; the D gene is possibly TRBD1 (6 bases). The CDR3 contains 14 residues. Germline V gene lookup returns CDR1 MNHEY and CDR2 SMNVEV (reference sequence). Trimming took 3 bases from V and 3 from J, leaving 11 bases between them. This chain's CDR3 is CASSFGQGYYGYTF. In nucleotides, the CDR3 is TGTGCCAGCAGTTTTGGTCAGGGGTACTATGGCTACACCTTC.

The CDR3 region is CASSPRPNTEAFF. In DNA form, the CDR3 reads TGTGCCAGCAGCCCGCGGCCCAACACTGAAGCTTTCTTT. The genes are TRBV6-4 and TRBJ1-1; D uncertain. This CDR3 contains 13 residues. Per the germline V gene, CDR1 is MRHNA and CDR2 is SNTAGT. Trimming left V 6 bases short and J 2 bases short, with 10 bases between.

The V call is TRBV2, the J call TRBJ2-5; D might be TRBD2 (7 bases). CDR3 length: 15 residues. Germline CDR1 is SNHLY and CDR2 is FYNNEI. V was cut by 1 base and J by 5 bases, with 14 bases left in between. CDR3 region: CASSEGPGEGETQYF. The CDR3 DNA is TGTGCCAGCAGTGAAGGCCCAGGGGAGGGGGAGACCCAGTACTTC.

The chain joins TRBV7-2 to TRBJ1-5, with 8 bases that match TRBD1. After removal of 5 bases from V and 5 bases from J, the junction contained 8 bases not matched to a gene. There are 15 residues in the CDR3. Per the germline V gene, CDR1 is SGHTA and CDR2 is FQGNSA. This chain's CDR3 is CASSPSTGEDQPQHF. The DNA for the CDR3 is TGTGCCAGCAGCCCGTCGACAGGGGAAGATCAGCCCCAGCATTTT.

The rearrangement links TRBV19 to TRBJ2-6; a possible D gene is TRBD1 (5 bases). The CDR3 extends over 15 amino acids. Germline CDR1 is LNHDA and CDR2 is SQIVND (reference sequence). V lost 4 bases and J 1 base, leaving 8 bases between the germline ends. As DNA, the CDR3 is TGTGCCAGTAGTAGAGCAGGGTCTGGGGCCAACGTCCTGACTTTC. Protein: CASSRAGSGANVLTF.

The CDR3 bases are TGTGCCAGCAGACCGGGACAGGGAGGGGATCAGCCCCAGCATTTT. Encoded protein: CASRPGQGGDQPQHF. V gene TRBV6-5 combines with J gene TRBJ1-5; 9 positions match TRBD1. V gave up 6 bases and J gave up 5 bases; unmatched junction bases: 8. The CDR3 length is 15 residues. CDR1 MNHEY and CDR2 SVGAGI come from the germline V gene.

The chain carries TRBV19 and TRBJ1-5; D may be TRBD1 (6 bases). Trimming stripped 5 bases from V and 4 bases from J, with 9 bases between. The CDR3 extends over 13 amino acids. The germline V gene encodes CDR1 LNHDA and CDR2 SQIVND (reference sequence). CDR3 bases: TGTGCCAGTAGTTGGGGGCAGAATCAGCCCCAGCATTTT. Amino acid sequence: CASSWGQNQPQHF.

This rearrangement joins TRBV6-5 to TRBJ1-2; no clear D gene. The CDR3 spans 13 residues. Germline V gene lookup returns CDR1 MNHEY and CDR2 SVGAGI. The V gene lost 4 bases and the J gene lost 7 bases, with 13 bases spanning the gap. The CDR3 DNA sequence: TGTGCCAGCAGTTCTACTCCGATACGTGGCTACACCTTC. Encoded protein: CASSSTPIRGYTF.

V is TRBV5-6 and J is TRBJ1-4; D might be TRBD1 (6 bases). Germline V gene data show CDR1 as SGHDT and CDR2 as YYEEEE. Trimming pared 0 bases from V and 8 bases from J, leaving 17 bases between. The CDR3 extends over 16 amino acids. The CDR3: CASSLGGGPQGEKLFF. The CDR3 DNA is TGTGCCAGCAGCTTGGGAGGCGGGCCCCAGGGGGAAAAACTGTTTTTT.

CDR3 protein: CASSWGLAGEQFF. CDR3 in DNA: TGTGCCAGCAGCTGGGGACTAGCGGGCGAGCAGTTCTTC. The chain combines TRBV5-6 with TRBJ2-1, with TRBD2 identical over 12 bases. CDR1 is SGHDT, CDR2 YYEEEE, per germline. The CDR3 extends over 13 amino acids. J lost 10 bases, V lost 3 bases, and 2 bases had no gene match.

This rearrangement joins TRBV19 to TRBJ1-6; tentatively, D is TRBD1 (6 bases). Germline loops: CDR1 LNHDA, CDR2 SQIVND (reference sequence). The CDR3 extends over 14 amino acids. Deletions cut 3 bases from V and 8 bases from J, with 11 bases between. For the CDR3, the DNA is TGTGCCAGTAGTATGGCAGGGGTGTATTCACCCCTCCACTTT. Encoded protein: CASSMAGVYSPLHF.

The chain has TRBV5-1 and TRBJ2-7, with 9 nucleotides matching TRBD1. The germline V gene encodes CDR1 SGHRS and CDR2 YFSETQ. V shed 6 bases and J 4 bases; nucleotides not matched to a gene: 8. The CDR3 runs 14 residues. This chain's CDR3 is CASTPGQGLYEQYF. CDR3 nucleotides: TGCGCCAGCACCCCGGGACAGGGATTATACGAGCAGTACTTC.

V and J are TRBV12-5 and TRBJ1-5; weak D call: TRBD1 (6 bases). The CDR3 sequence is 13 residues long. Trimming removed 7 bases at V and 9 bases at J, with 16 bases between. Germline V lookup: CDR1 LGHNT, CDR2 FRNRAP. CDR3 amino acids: CASADQGRRPQHF. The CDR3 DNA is TGTGCTAGTGCCGACCAGGGGCGTCGGCCCCAGCATTTT.

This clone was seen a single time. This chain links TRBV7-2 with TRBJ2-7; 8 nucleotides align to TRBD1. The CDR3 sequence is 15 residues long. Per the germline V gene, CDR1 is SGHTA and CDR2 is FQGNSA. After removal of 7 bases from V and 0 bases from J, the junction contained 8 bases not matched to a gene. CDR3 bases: TGTGCCAGCATGGAAGACAGGGGAAGCTCCTACGAGCAGTACTTC. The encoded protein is CASMEDRGSSYEQYF.

Written as DNA, the CDR3 is TGTGCCAGCTCACCCTTAGCGGGGGGACAAGAGACCCAGTACTTC. This codes for CASSPLAGGQETQYF. The V and J genes are TRBV18 and TRBJ2-5, with 10 bases aligning to TRBD2. The length of the CDR3 is 15 residues. From germline, CDR1 is KGHSH and CDR2 LQKENI. V was pared by 3 bases and J by 2 bases, with 3 bases of the junction left unmatched.

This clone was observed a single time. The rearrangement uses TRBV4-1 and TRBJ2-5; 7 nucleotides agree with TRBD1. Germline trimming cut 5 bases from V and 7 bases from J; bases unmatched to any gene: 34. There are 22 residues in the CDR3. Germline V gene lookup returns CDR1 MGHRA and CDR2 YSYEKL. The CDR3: CASSSGGQSSWKFSTESGTQYF. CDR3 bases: TGCGCCAGCAGCTCTGGGGGACAGAGCAGTTGGAAGTTCTCAACCGAATCTGGGACCCAGTACTTC.

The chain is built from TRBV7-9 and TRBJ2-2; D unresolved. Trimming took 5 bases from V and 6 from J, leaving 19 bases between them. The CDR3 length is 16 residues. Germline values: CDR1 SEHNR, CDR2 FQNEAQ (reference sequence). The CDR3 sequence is CASSQEMAGFAGELFF. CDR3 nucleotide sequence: TGTGCCAGCAGCCAGGAAATGGCTGGGTTCGCCGGGGAGCTGTTTTTT.